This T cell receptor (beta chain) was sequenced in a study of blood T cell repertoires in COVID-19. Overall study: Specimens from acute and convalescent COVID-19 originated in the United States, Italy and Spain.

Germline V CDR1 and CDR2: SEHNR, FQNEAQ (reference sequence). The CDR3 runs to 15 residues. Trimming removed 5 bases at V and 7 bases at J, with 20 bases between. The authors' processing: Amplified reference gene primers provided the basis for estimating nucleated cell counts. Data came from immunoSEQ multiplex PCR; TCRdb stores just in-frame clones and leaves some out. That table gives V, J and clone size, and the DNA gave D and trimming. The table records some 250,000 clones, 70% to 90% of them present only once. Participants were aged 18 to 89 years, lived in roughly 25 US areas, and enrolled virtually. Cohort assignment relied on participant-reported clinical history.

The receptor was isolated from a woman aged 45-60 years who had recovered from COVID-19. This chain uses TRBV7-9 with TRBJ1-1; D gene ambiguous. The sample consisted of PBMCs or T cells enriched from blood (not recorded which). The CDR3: CASSIGIGFGGEAFF. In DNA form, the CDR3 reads TGTGCCAGCAGCATAGGGATTGGGTTTGGCGGTGAAGCTTTCTTT.